What follows are 32 T cell receptor beta chains derived from one specimen sequenced in a study of CD8+CD57+ T cells in acquired aplastic anemia. Genomic DNA, the template, was used for profiling of the TCR beta VDJ and CDR3. TCRdb independently ran MiXCR on the reads; one entry per CDR3 protein. The table shows 200,000 to 250,000 distinct CDR3 sequences, with 65% occurring only once. The patients chosen for sequencing had shown expansion of CD8+CD57+ cells (detected by flow cytometry). The source material was sorted CD4+, CD8+, or CD8+CD57+ T cells (not recorded which) from PBMCs. Receptor source: a human donor with aplastic anemia.

This clonotype showed up just a few times. A much larger clone lies one base from this, so it may be a read error. The rearrangement uses TRBV6-4 and TRBJ2-1; the match to TRBD2 covers 9 bases. The CDR3 has 16 amino acids. V lost 4 bases to trimming and J lost 5 bases; unmatched junction nucleotides: 9. Germline-derived CDR1 and CDR2 are MRHNA and SNTAGT. Written as DNA, the CDR3 is TGTGCCAGCAGTGGCTCGGTGGCGGGGGGGAACAATGAGCAGTTCTTC. It is translated as CASSGSVAGGNNEQFF.

At least ten counts were recorded for this clonotype. The chain is built from TRBV9 and TRBJ1-6, with D perhaps TRBD1 (6 bases). Germline loops: CDR1 SGDLS, CDR2 YYNGEE. This CDR3 is 16 amino acids long. The germline V and J ends were trimmed by 3 bases and 4 bases, with 14 bases remaining between them. Here the CDR3 DNA reads TGTGCCAGCAGCGGAGAGGACAGTTTGTATAATTCACCCCTCCACTTT. It yields the protein CASSGEDSLYNSPLHF. The full variable domain, in which reference TRBV9 and TRBJ1-6 provide the parts outside the CDR3, is DSGVTQTPKHLITATGQRVTLRCSPRSGDLSVYWYQQSLDQGLQFLIQYYNGEERAKGNILERFSAQQFPDLHSELNLSSLELGDSALYFCASSGEDSLYNSPLHFGNGTRLTVT.

This clonotype occurred a few times. The gene calls are TRBV24-1 and TRBJ1-1; D not certain. Trimming took off 3 bases at V and 1 base at J, with 14 bases between the two ends. The CDR3 sequence is 16 residues long. Germline V CDR1 and CDR2: KGHDR, SFDVKD. The chain's CDR3 is CATSDDGGVENTEAFF. As DNA, the CDR3 is TGTGCCACCAGTGATGACGGAGGAGTGGAGAACACTGAAGCTTTCTTT.

In the case of this clonotype: The junction differs from germline at one of its ends, possibly a read error. The chain recombines TRBV28 with TRBJ1-1, with 11 bases aligning to TRBD1. Germline V CDR1 and CDR2: MDHEN, SYDVKM. This CDR3 is built from 16 residues. The CDR3 loop is CASSLRTGGAGTEALF. Written as DNA, the CDR3 is TGTGCCAGCAGTTTAAGGACAGGGGGCGCGGGGACTGAAGCTCTCTTT.

The V call is TRBV5-6, the J call TRBJ2-7; unclear D gene. Germline CDR1 reads SGHDT; CDR2 reads YYEEEE. The CDR3 runs to 14 residues. V lost 5 bases and J 2 bases, leaving 14 bases between the germline ends. The CDR3 nucleotides read TGTGCCAGCAGTGAATTGGGTCAGACCTACGAGCAGTACTTC. Translation: CASSELGQTYEQYF.

In this sample, this clonotype turned up a few times. The V gene is TRBV6-5, the J gene TRBJ1-3; TRBD1 is a possible D gene (6 bases). Trimming took off 6 bases at V and 3 bases at J, with 12 bases between the two ends. CDR3 length equals 14 residues. Germline-derived CDR1 and CDR2 are MNHEY and SVGAGI. The CDR3 spells CASSPQGIGNTIYF. In nucleotides, the CDR3 is TGTGCCAGCAGCCCGCAGGGGATTGGAAACACCATATATTTT.

A single count supports this clonotype. The V gene is TRBV7-3, the J gene TRBJ2-1; 13 bases align to TRBD2. The CDR3 extends over 15 amino acids. Looked up from germline, CDR1 is SGHTA and CDR2 is FQGTGA. J lost 6 bases, V lost 5 bases, and 4 bases had no gene match. CDR3 protein: CASSTGTSGVNEQFF. DNA for the CDR3: TGTGCCAGCAGCACCGGGACTAGCGGGGTCAATGAGCAGTTCTTC.

This clonotype showed up many times. At one end the junction does not follow the germline gene, possibly because of a read error. This chain joins TRBV5-1 and TRBJ2-7; 9 nucleotides line up with TRBD1. The CDR3 runs to 14 residues. CDR1 and CDR2 from the germline V gene are SGHRS and YFSETQ. CDR3 bases: TGTGCCAGCAGTTTAGGGACAGGGCCTTACGAGCAGTACTTC. Its translation: CASSLGTGPYEQYF.

The genes are TRBV24-1 and TRBJ2-3; 7 bases agree with TRBD1. V lost 5 bases and J lost 6; bases outside the gene matches: 10. Germline CDR1 reads KGHDR; CDR2 reads SFDVKD. The CDR3 contains 15 residues. CDR3 in DNA: TGTGCCACCAGTGGGGGGACAGAGGAATCTGATACGCAGTATTTT. This gives the protein CATSGGTEESDTQYF.

The chain has TRBV2 and TRBJ2-7, with 9 bases matching TRBD2. V dropped 4 bases and J dropped 5; count of bases not matched to a gene: 9. Germline assignment: CDR1 SNHLY and CDR2 FYNNEI. This CDR3 region has 15 residues. The CDR3 DNA reads TGTGCCAGCAGTGGAGGGACTAGCTCGTCCAACGAGCAGTACTTC. It specifies CASSGGTSSSNEQYF.

The V call is TRBV5-6, the J call TRBJ1-2, with 10 bases lining up with TRBD1. J was trimmed by 4 bases and V by 6 bases; bases with no gene match: 6. Germline assignment: CDR1 SGHDT and CDR2 YYEEEE. This CDR3 spans 14 amino acids. CDR3 DNA sequence: TGTGCCAGCAACGAACGGGACAGGGGCTATGGCTACACCTTC. Residues: CASNERDRGYGYTF.

This rearrangement joins TRBV7-9 to TRBJ2-2; maybe TRBD2 (6 bases). The length of the CDR3 is 15 residues. V was pared by 5 bases and J by 3 bases, with 13 bases between. CDR1 is SEHNR, CDR2 FQNEAQ, per germline (reference sequence). As DNA, the CDR3 is TGTGCCAGCAGCCCACTGGCTAGCGACACCGGGGAGCTGTTTTTT. Its protein product is CASSPLASDTGELFF.

The chain has TRBV24-1 and TRBJ2-7; 7 bases are shared with TRBD2. The CDR3 length is 15 residues. Trimming removed 9 bases from V and 2 bases from J; junction bases left unmatched: 12. Germline values: CDR1 KGHDR, CDR2 SFDVKD. The CDR3 nucleotides read TGTGCCACCCAGCCTGTTGCGGGAGACACCTACGAGCAGTACTTC. Translating gives CATQPVAGDTYEQYF.

This clonotype was observed a few times. The chain recombines TRBV15 with TRBJ2-7; a weak D match, TRBD1 (6 bases). V dropped 3 bases and J dropped 2 bases, with 11 bases sitting between them. The V gene's germline CDR1 is LNHNV and CDR2 YYDKDF (reference sequence). The CDR3 is 14 amino acids. CDR3 sequence reads: CATSSDRFTYEQYF. The CDR3 DNA sequence: TGTGCCACCAGCAGCGACAGGTTTACCTACGAGCAGTACTTC. Based on the CDR3 plus reference TRBV15 and TRBJ2-7, the full variable domain is DAMVIQNPRYQVTQFGKPVTLSCSQTLNHNVMYWYQQKSSQAPKLLFHYYDKDFNNEADTPDNFQSRRPNTSFCFLDIRSPGLGDTAMYLCATSSDRFTYEQYFGPGTRLTVT.

This clonotype has a handful of counts. The chain combines TRBV7-9 with TRBJ2-7; 10 positions match TRBD2. V lost 3 bases, J lost 1 base, and 6 bases stayed unmatched. Germline V CDR1 and CDR2: SEHNR, FQNEAQ (reference sequence). This CDR3 comprises 16 residues. The CDR3 DNA sequence: TGTGCCAGCAGCTTGGATGCTAGCGGGAGTTCCTACGAGCAGTACTTC. This codes for CASSLDASGSSYEQYF.

CDR3 region: CASSKPTSRADTQYF. The CDR3 nucleotides are TGTGCCAGCAGCAAGCCTACTAGCCGCGCAGATACGCAGTATTTT. This chain connects TRBV7-2 to TRBJ2-3; D possibly corresponds to TRBD2 (6 bases). V lost 5 bases, J lost 4 bases, and 16 bases lay in between. CDR1 is SGHTA and CDR2 is FQGNSA in the germline V gene. CDR3 size: 15 residues.

V and J are TRBV2 and TRBJ1-5; no clear D. V was cut by 6 bases and J by 4 bases, with 7 bases left in between. This CDR3 has 12 residues. Germline V gene data show CDR1 as SNHLY and CDR2 as FYNNEI. CDR3 protein: CASRDGNQPQHF. The CDR3 nucleotides are TGTGCCAGCAGAGACGGGAATCAGCCCCAGCATTTT.

This clonotype was seen a handful of times. The V and J genes are TRBV2 and TRBJ1-1; D not certain. Trimming cost V 5 bases and J 3 bases, with 4 bases left between them. The CDR3 extends over 11 amino acids. The V gene's germline CDR1 is SNHLY and CDR2 FYNNEI. In DNA, the CDR3 is TGTGCCAGCAGTATGGACACTGAAGCTTTCTTT. Encoded protein: CASSMDTEAFF.

The chain employs TRBV7-2 and TRBJ2-3; weak D call: TRBD2 (5 bases). Trimming removed 3 bases at V and 1 base at J, with 11 bases between. The CDR3 totals 15 residues. Germline CDR1 and CDR2: SGHTA and FQGNSA. The CDR3 loop reads CASSLYSEGTDTQYF. The CDR3 DNA follows: TGTGCCAGCAGCTTGTATAGCGAGGGCACAGATACGCAGTATTTT.

J is TRBJ2-7 and V is TRBV5-1; D ambiguous. CDR1 is SGHRS and CDR2 is YFSETQ in the germline V gene. The V end was cut by 4 bases, the J end by 6 bases, with 20 bases between. The CDR3 runs 15 residues. CDR3 in amino acids: CASSPVAHGVGEQYF. The CDR3 DNA follows: TGCGCCAGCAGCCCCGTGGCCCACGGTGTAGGCGAGCAGTACTTC.

This clonotype was counted once. The chain couples TRBV10-3 to TRBJ1-4; unclear D gene. The V and J ends lost 2 bases and 7 bases respectively, with 14 bases between them. The germline V gene encodes CDR1 ENHRY and CDR2 SYGVKD. This CDR3 region has 15 residues. The CDR3 loop reads CAISEPGSWGEKLFF. CDR3 nucleotide sequence: TGTGCCATCAGTGAGCCCGGATCGTGGGGTGAAAAACTGTTTTTT.

The rearrangement links TRBV7-3 to TRBJ2-1; D call uncertain. The CDR3 spans 16 residues. Trimming cost V 1 base and J 0 bases, with 10 bases left between them. In germline, CDR1 is SGHTA, CDR2 FQGTGA. The DNA for the CDR3 is TGTGCCAGCAGCTTAAGTGGCGGAAGCTCCTACAATGAGCAGTTCTTC. It translates to CASSLSGGSSYNEQFF.

The sample holds a few counts of this clonotype. J is TRBJ1-1 and V is TRBV20-1, with D unclear. CDR1 is DFQATT, CDR2 SNEGSKA, per germline (reference sequence). With 4 bases removed from V and 3 bases from J, the gap between germline ends came to 6 bases. There are 11 residues in the CDR3. The CDR3 coding sequence is TGCAGTGCTATTAAGGACACTGAAGCTTTCTTT. It translates to CSAIKDTEAFF.

This clonotype was observed at least ten times. This chain connects TRBV9 to TRBJ2-7; D gene ambiguous. The V gene's germline CDR1 is SGDLS and CDR2 YYNGEE. CDR3 size: 14 residues. The V and J ends lost 0 bases and 0 bases respectively, with 7 bases between them. CDR3 loop: CASSVVPSSYEQYF. The CDR3 DNA reads TGTGCCAGCAGCGTAGTCCCCTCCTCCTACGAGCAGTACTTC.

The gene calls are TRBV9 and TRBJ1-2; possibly TRBD1 for D (5 bases). There are 14 residues in the CDR3. V was trimmed by 3 bases and J by 4 bases, leaving 13 bases between them. Germline CDR1 reads SGDLS; CDR2 reads YYNGEE. The CDR3 region is CASSAVGDAYGYTF. The CDR3 region has the DNA TGTGCCAGCAGCGCCGTAGGGGACGCCTATGGCTACACCTTC.

Of note for this clonotype: This may stem from a read error, because a much larger clone lies one nucleotide away. The rearrangement joins TRBV2 to TRBJ2-7; D not resolved. CDR3 length: 15 amino acids. The V gene's germline CDR1 is SNHLY and CDR2 FYNNEI. The V end was cut by 4 bases, the J end by 2 bases, with 15 bases between. The CDR3 is CASSGAPATTYEQYF. The CDR3 coding sequence is TGTGCCAGCAGTGGAGCCCCCGCCACCACCTACGAGCAGTACTTC.

The chain uses TRBV19 and TRBJ1-5; D gene unclear. V lost 0 bases and J lost 5, with 5 bases in between. Germline CDR1 reads LNHDA; CDR2 reads SQIVND (reference sequence). This CDR3 spans 13 amino acids. The CDR3 DNA reads TGTGCCAGTAGTATAGACCCACATCAGCCCCAGCATTTT. It codes for CASSIDPHQPQHF.

The chain has TRBV9 and TRBJ1-6; 9 bases line up with TRBD1. CDR1 is SGDLS, CDR2 YYNGEE, per germline. The CDR3 sequence is 17 residues long. After removal of 5 bases from V and 7 bases from J, the junction contained 13 bases not matched to a gene. The CDR3 region has the DNA TGTGCCAGCAGTTACTCTCTCGACAGGGGGGCAAATTCACCCCTCCACTTT. Translating gives CASSYSLDRGANSPLHF. Using reference TRBV9 and TRBJ1-6 for the parts outside the CDR3, the full variable domain is DSGVTQTPKHLITATGQRVTLRCSPRSGDLSVYWYQQSLDQGLQFLIQYYNGEERAKGNILERFSAQQFPDLHSELNLSSLELGDSALYFCASSYSLDRGANSPLHFGNGTRLTVT.

CDR3 DNA: TGTGCCATCCGGGGGAACACTGAAGCTTTCTTT. It specifies CAIRGNTEAFF. The rearrangement uses TRBV12-3 or TRBV12-4 and TRBJ1-1, with D unresolved. The V end lost 10 bases, the J end lost 1 base, and 7 bases lay between the germline ends. The CDR3 has 11 amino acids.

This chain joins TRBV27 and TRBJ2-1; D not certain. This CDR3 is 14 amino acids long. Germline lookup yields CDR1 MNHEY and CDR2 SMNVEV (reference sequence). V was shortened by 3 bases and J by 3 bases, with 9 bases between the two germline ends. CDR3 sequence (DNA): TGTGCCAGCAGTTTGACTCCGAACTACAATGAGCAGTTCTTC. Protein sequence: CASSLTPNYNEQFF.

The chain employs TRBV11-2 and TRBJ2-1; a possible D gene is TRBD1 (6 bases). The CDR3 consists of 14 residues. Germline V lookup: CDR1 SGHAT, CDR2 FQNNGV. The V gene lost 4 bases and the J gene lost 7 bases, with 14 bases spanning the gap. For the CDR3, the DNA is TGTGCCAGCAGCTATCTTCGACAGGATAATGAGCAGTTCTTC. Translation gives CASSYLRQDNEQFF.

As for this clonotype: A much larger clone differs from this one at a single base, so this may be a read error. This CDR3 is missing its conserved last phenylalanine or tryptophan, likely due to a read error. The V and J genes are TRBV6-5 and TRBJ2-2, with 9 bases that match TRBD2. Germline V CDR1 and CDR2: MNHEY, SVGAGI. The CDR3 has 14 residues. V was clipped by 7 bases and J by 7 bases; unmatched bases: 7. Written as DNA, the CDR3 is TGTGCCAGCAACGGACTAGCGCCGGGCGGGGAGCTGTTTTCT. Translated, it gives CASNGLAPGGELFS.